This TCR beta chain was identified in a study of OX40 agonist ivuxolimab in advanced cancers. In the study overall: Every 2 weeks, patients got intravenous ivuxolimab at one of six dose levels (0.01-10 mg/kg).

This clone was picked up a small number of times. The antigen is undetermined. Germline V gives CDR1 GTSNPN, CDR2 SVGIG (reference sequence). This CDR3 contains 14 residues. The trim removed 0 bases at V and 6 bases at J, leaving 6 bases unmatched. Findings of the study overall: Both blood CD4+ and CD8+ T cells showed clonal growth by week 6 at 0.1 to 3.0 mg/kg.

TCRdb's copy holds only in-frame clones and misses some; the assay was immunoSEQ multiplex PCR. The sample holds approximately 100,000 clones, about 90% seen once. The chain combines TRBV30 with TRBJ1-2, with TRBD1 matching over 8 bases. The sequence came from an adult with an advanced solid tumor such as melanoma, head and neck, liver or kidney cancer. Specimen: CD4+ or CD8+ T cells sorted from blood, collected in a trial of the OX40 agonist ivuxolimab. Here the CDR3 reads CAWSVQGAAHGYTF. The CDR3 DNA follows: TGTGCCTGGAGTGTGCAGGGGGCGGCCCATGGCTACACCTTC.